This TCR beta chain was retrieved from a study of OX40 agonist ivuxolimab in advanced cancers. Background on the whole study: The costimulatory receptor OX40 (CD134) was targeted by ivuxolimab, a fully human IgG2 agonistic monoclonal antibody. Intravenous ivuxolimab was administered to patients every 2 weeks at six dose levels: 0.01, 0.1, 0.3, 1.5, 3 and 10 mg/kg. Of the roughly 52 dose-escalation patients, hepatocellular carcinoma was present in approximately 20, melanoma in roughly 15, renal cell carcinoma in 9 and head and neck cancer in 9. In the dose-escalation cohort, about four fifths of patients were male, and the mean age was 60 years with a range of about 20 to 80. Patients were allowed to have had prior anti-PD-1, anti-PD-L1 or anti-CTLA-4 therapy, and approximately 40% of the dose-escalation patients had previously received checkpoint inhibitors. Partial responses occurred in three dose-escalation patients, of whom one had hepatocellular carcinoma and two had cutaneous melanoma. The point of sequencing TCRbeta in the periphery was to test whether ivuxolimab changed TCR sequence diversity and drove clonal T-cell expansion. The monotherapy dose-escalation portion (N of about 50 patients) of the phase I ivuxolimab trial is reported in the paper.

The trial excluded patients who had a history of autoimmune disease or who were on systemic immunosuppression. Peripheral blood for TCR sequencing was collected from all dose cohorts at baseline, on cycle 4 day 1, and on cycle 7 day 1. Samples came from an open-label, multicenter, first-in-human phase I dose-escalation trial of ivuxolimab. Adults with locally advanced or metastatic melanoma, renal cell carcinoma, hepatocellular carcinoma or head and neck squamous cell carcinoma were enrolled in the trial. Before TCR sequencing, CD4+ T cells and CD8+ T cells from peripheral blood were sorted into separate populations. On the study overall, not on this receptor specifically: The antigen specificity of the peripheral T cells that underwent clonal expansion was not determined. Low levels of normalized T-cell clonal expansion were also shown by some nonresponding patients. In partial responders in the 0.1-3.0 mg/kg groups, normalized peripheral clonal expansion was found to be among the lowest, especially among CD8+ T cells. Clonal expansion of both CD4+ and CD8+ blood T cells was observed from baseline to week 6 at doses 0.1 to 3.0 mg/kg. After ivuxolimab, more expanded clones were found on average in CD8+ T cells than in CD4+ T cells.

To sequence the TCRbeta CDR3 region, genomic DNA was isolated from the sorted cells. TCRbeta CDR3 regions were sequenced using the immunoSEQ Assay. TCRdb carries this immuneACCESS record with in-frame sequences only. Its versions omit some clonotypes, under half of them owing to an unresolved V gene in the studies checked, with the rest unexplained. This sample is represented by about 45,000 clones; roughly nine tenths of them were singletons. Clones ranked in the top ten supply less than 20% of the sample. As concerns this clone: The antigen it binds to is not known. Base qualities were left out, and no much larger clone turns up one base away.

V loses 5 bases, J loses 6 bases, and the germline ends lie 17 bases apart. Based on the germline V gene (reference sequence), the CDR1 and CDR2 sequences are MNHEY and SMNVEV. From the cysteine through the phenylalanine, the CDR3 covers 15 amino acids. Left in the record is the CDR3 DNA by itself, 45 bases read in frame from the first base. This clonotype was obtained from an adult with an advanced solid tumor such as melanoma, head and neck, liver or kidney cancer. The sequence is built from TRBV27 and TRBJ2-1; the D segment may tentatively be TRBD1 or TRBD2, each giving 5 matched bases. Sequencing used CD4+ or CD8+ T cells sorted from blood, obtained in a trial of the OX40 agonist ivuxolimab. For the CDR3, the sequence is CASSTPGRRSNEQFF. The DNA sequence is as follows: TGTGCCAGCAGTACCCCGGGACGACGGAGCAATGAGCAGTTCTTC.